The TCR beta chain described here comes from a study of blood T cell repertoires in COVID-19. The wider study: Acute-phase and convalescent COVID-19 samples originated in the United States, Italy and Spain. T cells, B-cell-depleted T cells, or PBMCs provided the cDNA or gDNA that served as material.

The V gene lost 0 bases and the J gene lost 5 bases, with 10 bases spanning the gap. CDR1 is ENHRY, CDR2 SYGVKD, per germline. There are 14 residues in the CDR3. Per the original data handling: Amplification of reference gene primers provided the estimated nucleated cell counts. Sequenced by immunoSEQ multiplex PCR; TCRdb stores in-frame clones only, minus some. That table is the source of V, J and clone size, and D and trimming were worked out from the DNA. The profile covers about 300,000 clones, with around 82% appearing a single time and 0.95% to 1.5% taken by the ten largest. The sample consisted of peripheral blood. The V call is TRBV10-3, the J call TRBJ1-2; tentative D call: TRBD1 (6 bases). The sequence came from a woman between 45 and 65 years old with acute or convalescent COVID-19. CDR3 DNA sequence: TGTGCCATCAGTGAGTCAACAGGGATATATGGCTACACCTTC. Translated, it gives CAISESTGIYGYTF.